This T cell receptor beta chain was observed in a study of T-cell memory formation after mild COVID-19 (dated by TCRdb to the early 2020s). Background on the whole study: TCR sequence clusters from the two donors were found to be largely donor specific. Two young, previously healthy adult volunteers made up the cohort, one male and one female. In a couple of donors, T-cell clones that expanded and contracted after mild COVID-19 were followed by sequencing TCRalpha and TCRbeta repertoires longitudinally.

Results the study describes overall, beyond this receptor: SARS-CoV-2 specificity was not confirmed for the second-wave clones peaking on day 37. The study included only a couple of mild cases, and larger cohorts that include severe cases with pre-infection samples were judged to be necessary. Some responding clones were detected in pre-infection memory, which suggested that pre-existing cross-reactive memory T cells had joined the SARS-CoV-2 response. Clones contracting from day 15 to 85 had balanced CD4/CD8 phenotypes, while a second wave expanding from day 15 to 37 was biased towards CD4+. Contracting CD4+ clones appeared mostly in the CM and EM memory subsets, whereas CD8+ clones were enriched in EMRA.

In its sample, this clonotype was seen a few times. Its specific antigen is unknown. Base qualities are not at hand, and no much larger clone is one base apart. V lost 0 bases and J lost 6 bases; the stretch between them is 13 bases long. The CDR3 measures 14 amino acids from cysteine to phenylalanine. Solely the CDR3 DNA is kept, with 42 bases framed from the first base. Taken from the germline V gene, the CDR1 and CDR2 loops are SGHRS and YFSETQ. PBMCs were isolated by Ficoll-Paque density gradient centrifugation. The sequencer was an Illumina NovaSeq 6000. cDNA libraries for TCRalpha and TCRbeta were prepared by 5'RACE using constant-segment primers, with sample barcodes and unique molecular identifiers added. RNA was extracted from every sample with Trizol reagent. The libraries were amplified in two PCR steps, and the second step added a second sample barcode and Illumina TruSeq adapters. The libraries were sequenced on an Illumina NovaSeq using 2 x 150 bp paired-end reads. In the original analysis: Reads were demultiplexed and collapsed into UMI-guided consensus sequences with migec v1.2.7. With mixcr v2.1.11, UMI consensuses were aligned to TRA and TRB V and J templates and assembled into clonotypes. Expanded or contracted clonotypes were those called significant by both edgeR and NoisET, with noise models trained on biological replicates. edgeR calls used a false discovery rate-adjusted p below 0.01 and a log2 fold-change threshold of 1. As an exploratory analysis of dynamics, PCA with hierarchical clustering was applied to max-normalized trajectories of the 1000 most abundant clonotypes. Separately sequenced CD4+ and CD8+ repertoires were used to assign the CD4 or CD8 phenotype of responding clones. TCRdb passed the public sequencing reads through fastp at Q25 and MiXCR, retaining productive beta sequences. One record per CDR3 amino acid sequence lists the most common genes and DNA. V and J calls and clone size were set by TCRdb, not the authors. The sample records just over 400,000 distinct CDR3 sequences, about 22% of which are singletons. The ten most abundant clones make up roughly 13% of the sample.

In this chain, TRBV5-1 is recombined with TRBJ2-7, with TRBD1 as a weak D call on 7 bases. The sample comprised PBMCs or a T cell subset sorted from them (not recorded which). The TCR sequence derives from an adult woman who had mild COVID-19 (a few samples of this study predate the infection). The sample titles of this study are shuffled in the database, so cell type and time point are left out; the donor was told from shared clones. In nucleotides, the sequence is TGCGCCAGCAGCTTGGGACAGGGAGGAGGCGAGCAGTACTTC. The resulting protein is CASSLGQGGGEQYF.